This record covers a single TCR beta chain. The data originate from a study of Ad26.COV2.S vaccination and SARS-CoV-2 variants. Clones were read by immunoSEQ multiplex PCR, and TCRdb kept only the in-frame ones, dropping some. The repertoire holds under 550,000 clones, with about nine tenths as singletons. Treatment denoted: 19 received Ad26.COV2.S at low or high dose, single or two shots; about 5 received placebo; per-sample allocation not given. Sampling was done on day 63 after the first vaccine or placebo injection. CDR1 is MNHEY and CDR2 is SVGEGT in the germline V gene. The CDR3 consists of 14 residues. Trimming took 4 bases from V and 5 from J, leaving 14 bases between them.

The receptor's source is a person between 18 and 59 years old who received the Ad26.COV2.S COVID-19 vaccine or a placebo. This specimen consisted of peripheral blood, obtained in a trial of Ad26.COV2.S vaccine versus placebo. V and J are TRBV6-2 or TRBV6-3 and TRBJ2-5; D is possibly TRBD1 (5 bases). CDR3 residues: CASSSDRGWETQYF. The CDR3 DNA follows: TGTGCCAGCAGTTCCGACAGAGGCTGGGAGACCCAGTACTTC.